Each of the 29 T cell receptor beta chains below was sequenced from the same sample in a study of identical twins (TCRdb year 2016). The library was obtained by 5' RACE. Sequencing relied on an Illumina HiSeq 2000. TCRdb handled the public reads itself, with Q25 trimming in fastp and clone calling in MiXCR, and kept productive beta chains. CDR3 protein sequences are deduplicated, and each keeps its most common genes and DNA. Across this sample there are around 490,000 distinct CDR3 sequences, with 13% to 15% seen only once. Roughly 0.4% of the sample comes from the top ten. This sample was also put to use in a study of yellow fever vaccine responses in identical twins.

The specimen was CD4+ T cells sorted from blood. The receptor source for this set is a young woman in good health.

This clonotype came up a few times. The CDR3 protein is CASSPKGQANNEQFF. The CDR3 nucleotides read TGTGCCAGCAGCCCAAAAGGACAGGCAAACAATGAGCAGTTCTTC. V gene TRBV3-1 combines with J gene TRBJ2-1, with 7 nucleotides matching TRBD1. J gave up 5 bases and V 4 bases, and 8 bases lay outside the gene matches. Germline V gives CDR1 LGHDT, CDR2 YNNKEL (reference sequence). CDR3 length: 15 amino acids.

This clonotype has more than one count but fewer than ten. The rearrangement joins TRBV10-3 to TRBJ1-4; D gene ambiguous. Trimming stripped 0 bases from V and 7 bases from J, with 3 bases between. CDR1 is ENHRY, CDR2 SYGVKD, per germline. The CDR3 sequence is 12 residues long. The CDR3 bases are TGTGCCATCAGTGAGTCGAGTGAAAAACTGTTTTTT. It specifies CAISESSEKLFF.

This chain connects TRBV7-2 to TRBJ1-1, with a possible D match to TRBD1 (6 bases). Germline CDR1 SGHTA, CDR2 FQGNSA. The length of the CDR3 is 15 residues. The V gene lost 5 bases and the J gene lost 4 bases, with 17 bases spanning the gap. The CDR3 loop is CASSQTGGAGTEAFF. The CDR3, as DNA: TGTGCCAGCAGCCAAACCGGGGGGGCTGGCACTGAAGCTTTCTTT.

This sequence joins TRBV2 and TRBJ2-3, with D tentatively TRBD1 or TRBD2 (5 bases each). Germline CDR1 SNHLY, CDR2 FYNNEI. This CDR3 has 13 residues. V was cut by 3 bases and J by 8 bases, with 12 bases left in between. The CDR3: CASSDQGAGTQYF. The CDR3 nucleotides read TGTGCCAGCAGTGATCAGGGAGCCGGTACGCAGTATTTT.

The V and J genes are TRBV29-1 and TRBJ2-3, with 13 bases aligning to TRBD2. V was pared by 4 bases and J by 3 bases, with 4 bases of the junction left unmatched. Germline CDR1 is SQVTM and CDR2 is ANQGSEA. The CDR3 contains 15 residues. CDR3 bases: TGCAGCGTTGGGACTAGCGGGAGCGGAACAGATACGCAGTATTTT. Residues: CSVGTSGSGTDTQYF.

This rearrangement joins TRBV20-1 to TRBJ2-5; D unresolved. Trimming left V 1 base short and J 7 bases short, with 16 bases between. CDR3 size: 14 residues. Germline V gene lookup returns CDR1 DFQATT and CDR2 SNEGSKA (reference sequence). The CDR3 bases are TGCAGTGCTAGAGTATCAGAGCAGCCGGGGACCCAGTACTTC. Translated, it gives CSARVSEQPGTQYF.

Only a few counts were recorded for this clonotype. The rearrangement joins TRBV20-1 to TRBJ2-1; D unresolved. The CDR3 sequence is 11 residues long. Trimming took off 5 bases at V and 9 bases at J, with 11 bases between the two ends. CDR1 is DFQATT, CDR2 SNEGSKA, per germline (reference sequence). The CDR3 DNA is TGCAGTGCTCTAATGAGGAGTGAGCAGTTCTTC. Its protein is CSALMRSEQFF.

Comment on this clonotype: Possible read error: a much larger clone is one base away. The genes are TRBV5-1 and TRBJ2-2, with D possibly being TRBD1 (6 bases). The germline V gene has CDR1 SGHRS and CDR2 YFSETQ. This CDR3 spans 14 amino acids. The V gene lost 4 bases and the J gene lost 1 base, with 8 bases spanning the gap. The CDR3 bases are TGCGCCAGCAGCGGGGGACAGAACACCGGGGAGCTGTTTTTT. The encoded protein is CASSGGQNTGELFF. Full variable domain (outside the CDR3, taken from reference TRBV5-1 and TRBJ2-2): KAGVTQTPRYLIKTRGQQVTLSCSPISGHRSVSWYQQTPGQGLQFLFEYFSETQRNKGNFPGRFSGRQFSNSRSEMNVSTLELGDSALYLCASSGGQNTGELFFGEGSRLTVL.

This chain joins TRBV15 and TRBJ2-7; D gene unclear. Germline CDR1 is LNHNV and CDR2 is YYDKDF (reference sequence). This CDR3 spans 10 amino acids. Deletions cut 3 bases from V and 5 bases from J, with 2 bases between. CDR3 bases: TGTGCCACCAGCAGGGACGAGCAGTACGTC. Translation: CATSRDEQYV.

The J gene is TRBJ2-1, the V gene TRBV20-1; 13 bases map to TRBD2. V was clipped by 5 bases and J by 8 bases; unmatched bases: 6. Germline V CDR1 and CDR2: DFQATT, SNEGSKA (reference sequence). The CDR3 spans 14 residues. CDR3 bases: TGCAGTGCTCGCGGACTAGCGGGGGTAGATGAGCAGTTCTTC. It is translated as CSARGLAGVDEQFF.

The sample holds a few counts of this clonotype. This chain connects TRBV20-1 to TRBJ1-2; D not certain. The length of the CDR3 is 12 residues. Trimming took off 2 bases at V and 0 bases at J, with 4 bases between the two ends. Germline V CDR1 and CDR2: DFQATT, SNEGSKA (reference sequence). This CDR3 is CSARHSNYGYTF. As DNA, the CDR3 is TGCAGTGCTAGACATTCTAACTATGGCTACACCTTC.

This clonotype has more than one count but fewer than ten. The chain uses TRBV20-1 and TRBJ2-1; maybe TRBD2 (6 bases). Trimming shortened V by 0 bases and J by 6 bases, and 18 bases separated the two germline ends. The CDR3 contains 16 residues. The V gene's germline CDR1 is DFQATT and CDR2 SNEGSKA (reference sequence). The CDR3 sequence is CSARDPTGSGGNEQFF. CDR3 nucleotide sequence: TGCAGTGCTAGAGACCCCACGGGCTCCGGGGGCAATGAGCAGTTCTTC.

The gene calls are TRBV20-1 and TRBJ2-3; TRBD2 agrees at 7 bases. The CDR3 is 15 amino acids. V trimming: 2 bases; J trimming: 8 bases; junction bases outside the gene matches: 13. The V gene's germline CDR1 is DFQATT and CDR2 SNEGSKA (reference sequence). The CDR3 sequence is CSARLAERAGGTQYF. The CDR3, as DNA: TGCAGTGCTAGACTAGCGGAGCGCGCTGGGGGTACGCAGTATTTT.

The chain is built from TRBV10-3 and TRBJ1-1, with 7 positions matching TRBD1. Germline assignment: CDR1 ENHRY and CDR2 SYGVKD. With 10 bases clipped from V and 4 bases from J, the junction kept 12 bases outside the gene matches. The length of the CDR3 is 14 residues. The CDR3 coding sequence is TGTGCCACCGCCGTACAGGGGACTAGCACTGAAGCTTTCTTT. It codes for CATAVQGTSTEAFF.

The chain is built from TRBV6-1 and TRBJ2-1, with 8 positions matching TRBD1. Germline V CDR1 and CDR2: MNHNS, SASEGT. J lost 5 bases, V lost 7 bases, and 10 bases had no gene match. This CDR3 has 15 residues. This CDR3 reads CASKIQGGRDNEQFF. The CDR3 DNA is TGTGCCAGCAAAATACAGGGGGGCAGGGACAATGAGCAGTTCTTC.

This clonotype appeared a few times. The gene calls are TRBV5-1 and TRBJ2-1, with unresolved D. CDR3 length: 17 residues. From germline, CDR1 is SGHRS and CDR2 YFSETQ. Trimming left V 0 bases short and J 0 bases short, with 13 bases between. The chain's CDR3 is CASSLADLSSSYNEQFF. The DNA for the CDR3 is TGCGCCAGCAGCTTGGCCGACCTATCAAGCTCCTACAATGAGCAGTTCTTC.

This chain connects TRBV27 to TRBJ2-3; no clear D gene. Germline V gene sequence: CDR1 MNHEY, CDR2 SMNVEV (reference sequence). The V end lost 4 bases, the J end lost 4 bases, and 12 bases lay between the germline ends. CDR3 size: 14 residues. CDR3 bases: TGTGCCAGCAGTTGGAGAACTCAGCCAGATACGCAGTATTTT. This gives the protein CASSWRTQPDTQYF.

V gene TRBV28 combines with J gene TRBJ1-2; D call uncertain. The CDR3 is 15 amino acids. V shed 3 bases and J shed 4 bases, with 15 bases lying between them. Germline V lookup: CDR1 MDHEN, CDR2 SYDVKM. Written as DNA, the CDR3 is TGTGCCAGCAGTTTCATCCTATATCCGCGCTATGGCTACACCTTC. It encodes CASSFILYPRYGYTF.

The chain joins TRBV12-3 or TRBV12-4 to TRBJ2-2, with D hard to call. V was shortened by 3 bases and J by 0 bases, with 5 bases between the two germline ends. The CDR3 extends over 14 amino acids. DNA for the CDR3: TGTGCCAGCAGTTTTTCCTCGAACACCGGGGAGCTGTTTTTT. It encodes CASSFSSNTGELFF.

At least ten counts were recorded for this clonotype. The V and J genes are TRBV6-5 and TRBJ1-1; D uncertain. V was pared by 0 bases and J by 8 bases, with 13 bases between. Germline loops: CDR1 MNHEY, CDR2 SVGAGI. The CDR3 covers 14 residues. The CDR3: CASSYSLFREEAFF. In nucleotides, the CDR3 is TGTGCCAGCAGTTACTCGCTCTTTCGGGAAGAAGCTTTCTTT.

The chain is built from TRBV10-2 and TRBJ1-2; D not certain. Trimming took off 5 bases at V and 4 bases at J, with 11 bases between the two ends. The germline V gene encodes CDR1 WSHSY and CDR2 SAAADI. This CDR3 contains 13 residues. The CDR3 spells CASSPGVGYGYTF. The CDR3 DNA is TGCGCCAGCAGTCCTGGCGTGGGCTATGGCTACACCTTC.

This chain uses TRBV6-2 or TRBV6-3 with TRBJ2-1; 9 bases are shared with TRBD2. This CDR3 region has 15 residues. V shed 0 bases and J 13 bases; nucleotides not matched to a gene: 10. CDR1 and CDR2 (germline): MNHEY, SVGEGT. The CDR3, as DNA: TGTGCCAGCAGTTACTCAGGGACTAGCCCGCGAGGTCAGTTCTTC. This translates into CASSYSGTSPRGQFF.

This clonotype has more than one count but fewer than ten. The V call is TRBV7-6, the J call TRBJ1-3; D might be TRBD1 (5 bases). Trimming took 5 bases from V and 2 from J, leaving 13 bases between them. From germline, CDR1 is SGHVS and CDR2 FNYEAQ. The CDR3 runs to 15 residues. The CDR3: CASSPRDGPGNTIYF. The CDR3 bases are TGTGCCAGCAGCCCCCGGGACGGGCCTGGAAACACCATATATTTT. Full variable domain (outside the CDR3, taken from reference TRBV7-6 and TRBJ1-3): GAGVSQSPRYKVTKRGQDVALRCDPISGHVSLYWYRQALGQGPEFLTYFNYEAQQDKSGLPNDRFSAERPEGSISTLTIQRTEQRDSAMYRCASSPRDGPGNTIYFGEGSWLTVV.

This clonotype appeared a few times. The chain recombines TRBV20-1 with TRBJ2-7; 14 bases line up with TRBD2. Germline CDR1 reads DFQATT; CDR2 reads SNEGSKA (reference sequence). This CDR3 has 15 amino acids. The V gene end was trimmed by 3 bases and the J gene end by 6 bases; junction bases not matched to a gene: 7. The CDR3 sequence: CSARTSGRAPGEQYF. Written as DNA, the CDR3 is TGCAGTGCTAGGACTAGCGGGAGGGCCCCCGGCGAGCAGTACTTC.

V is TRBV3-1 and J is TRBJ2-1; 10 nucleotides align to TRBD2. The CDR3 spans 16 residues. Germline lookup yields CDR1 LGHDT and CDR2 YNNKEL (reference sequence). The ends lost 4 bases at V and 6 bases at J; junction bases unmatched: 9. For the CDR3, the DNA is TGTGCCAGCAGCCCCCTAGGAGCGGGAGGGCGCAATGAGCAGTTCTTC. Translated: CASSPLGAGGRNEQFF.

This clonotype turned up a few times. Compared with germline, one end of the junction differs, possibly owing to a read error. CDR3 sequence: CASSSNSKTGELFF. CDR3 DNA sequence: TGTGCCAGCAGCTCGAACTCGAAGACCGGGGAGCTGTTTTTT. The rearrangement uses TRBV27 and TRBJ2-2; no reliable D call. The germline gives CDR1 MNHEY, CDR2 SMNVEV (reference sequence). The CDR3 is 14 amino acids.

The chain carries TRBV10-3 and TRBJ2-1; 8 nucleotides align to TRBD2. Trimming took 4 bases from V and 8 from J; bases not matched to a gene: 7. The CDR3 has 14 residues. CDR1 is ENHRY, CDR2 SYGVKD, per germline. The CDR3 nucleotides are TGTGCCATCAGTGGACCGGGCGGGAGGTATGAGCAGTTCTTC. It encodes CAISGPGGRYEQFF.

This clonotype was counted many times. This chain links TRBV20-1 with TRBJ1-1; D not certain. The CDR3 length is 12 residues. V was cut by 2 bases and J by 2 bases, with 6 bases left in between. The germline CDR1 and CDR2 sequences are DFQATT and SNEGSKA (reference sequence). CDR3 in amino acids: CSARRPNTEAFF. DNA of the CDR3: TGCAGTGCTAGACGACCTAACACTGAAGCTTTCTTT.

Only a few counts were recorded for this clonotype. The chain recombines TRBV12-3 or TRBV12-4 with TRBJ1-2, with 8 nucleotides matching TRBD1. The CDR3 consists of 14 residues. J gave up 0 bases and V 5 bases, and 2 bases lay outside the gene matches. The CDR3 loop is CASSQGATNYGYTF. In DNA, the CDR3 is TGTGCCAGCAGTCAGGGGGCCACTAACTATGGCTACACCTTC.